The clone carrying this TCR beta chain appeared a single time. The germline gives CDR1 SQVTM, CDR2 ANQGSEA. Trimming pared 8 bases from V and 4 bases from J, leaving 12 bases between. This CDR3 has 12 amino acids. TCRdb keeps only in-frame clones here, not all; method: immunoSEQ multiplex PCR. The data show around 130,000 clones, approximately 90% seen once. This entry comes from a study of blood T cell repertoires in COVID-19. Material: peripheral blood. The chain combines TRBV29-1 with TRBJ2-1; D is possibly TRBD1 (6 bases). This clonotype originated in a man aged 45-60 years with active or convalescent COVID-19. CDR3 amino acids: CSLGRGYNEQFF. The CDR3 bases are TGCAGCCTAGGCAGGGGATACAATGAGCAGTTCTTC.